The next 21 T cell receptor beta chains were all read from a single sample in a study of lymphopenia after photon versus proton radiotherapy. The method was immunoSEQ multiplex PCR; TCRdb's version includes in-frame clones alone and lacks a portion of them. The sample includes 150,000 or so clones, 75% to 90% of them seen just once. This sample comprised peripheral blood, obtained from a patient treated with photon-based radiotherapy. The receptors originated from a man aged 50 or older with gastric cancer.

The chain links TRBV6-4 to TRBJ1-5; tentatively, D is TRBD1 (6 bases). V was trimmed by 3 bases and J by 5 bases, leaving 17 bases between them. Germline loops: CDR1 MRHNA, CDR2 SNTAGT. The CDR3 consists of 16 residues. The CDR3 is CASSEGGREVYQPQHF. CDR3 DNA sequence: TGTGCCAGCAGTGAGGGGGGCAGGGAGGTATATCAGCCCCAGCATTTT.

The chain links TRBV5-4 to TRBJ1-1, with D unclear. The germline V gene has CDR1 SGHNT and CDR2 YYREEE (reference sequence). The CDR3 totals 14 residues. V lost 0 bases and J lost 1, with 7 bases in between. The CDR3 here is CASSLGPANTEAFF. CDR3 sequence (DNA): TGTGCCAGCAGCTTGGGGCCTGCGAACACTGAAGCTTTCTTT.

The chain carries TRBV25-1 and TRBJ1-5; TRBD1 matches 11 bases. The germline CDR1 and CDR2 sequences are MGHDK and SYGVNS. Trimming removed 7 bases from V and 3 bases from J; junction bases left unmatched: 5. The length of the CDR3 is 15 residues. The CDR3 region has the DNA TGTGCCAGCAATTGGGACAGGGGGTTCAATCAGCCCCAGCATTTT. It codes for CASNWDRGFNQPQHF.

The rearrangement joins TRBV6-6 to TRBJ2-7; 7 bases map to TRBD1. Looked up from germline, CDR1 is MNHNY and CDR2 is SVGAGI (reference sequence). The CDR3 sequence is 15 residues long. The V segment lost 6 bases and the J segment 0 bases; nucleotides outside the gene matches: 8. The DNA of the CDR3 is TGTGCCAGCAGAAACCCCGGGACAGCCTCCTACGAGCAGTACTTC. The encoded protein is CASRNPGTASYEQYF.

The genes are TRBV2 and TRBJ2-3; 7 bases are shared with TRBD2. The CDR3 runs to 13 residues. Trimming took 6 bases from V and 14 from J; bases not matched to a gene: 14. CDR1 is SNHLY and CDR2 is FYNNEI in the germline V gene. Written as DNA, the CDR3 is TGTGCCAGCAGCGCCGGGGGAGGGGCGGAAAGGTATTTT. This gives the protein CASSAGGGAERYF. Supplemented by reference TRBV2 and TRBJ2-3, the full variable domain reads EPEVTQTPSHQVTQMGQEVILRCVPISNHLYFYWYRQILGQKVEFLVSFYNNEISEKSEIFDDQFSVERPDGSNFTLKIRSTKLEDSAMYFCASSAGGGAERYFGPGTRLTVL.

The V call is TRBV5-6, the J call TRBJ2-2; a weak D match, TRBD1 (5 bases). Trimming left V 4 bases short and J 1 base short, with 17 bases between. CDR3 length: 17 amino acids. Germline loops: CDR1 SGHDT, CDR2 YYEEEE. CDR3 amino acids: CASSPEVGQGNTGELFF. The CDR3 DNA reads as TGTGCCAGCAGCCCGGAAGTTGGGCAGGGGAACACCGGGGAGCTGTTTTTT.

CDR3 DNA sequence: TGTGCCAGCAGCTTATTCCCGGGACAGGGGGCCGGCTACACCTTC. It codes for CASSLFPGQGAGYTF. This chain connects TRBV5-5 to TRBJ1-2; TRBD1 aligns across 12 bases. CDR1 is SGHKS and CDR2 is YYEKEE in the germline V gene (reference sequence). The junction had 7 bases not matched to a gene; V was cut back by 2 bases and J by 8 bases. CDR3 length: 15 residues.

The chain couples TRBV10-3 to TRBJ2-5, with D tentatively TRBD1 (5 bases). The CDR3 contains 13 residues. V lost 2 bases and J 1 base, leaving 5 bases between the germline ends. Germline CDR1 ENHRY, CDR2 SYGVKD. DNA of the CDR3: TGTGCCATCAGTGAGGACAGCCAAGAGACCCAGTACTTC. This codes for CAISEDSQETQYF.

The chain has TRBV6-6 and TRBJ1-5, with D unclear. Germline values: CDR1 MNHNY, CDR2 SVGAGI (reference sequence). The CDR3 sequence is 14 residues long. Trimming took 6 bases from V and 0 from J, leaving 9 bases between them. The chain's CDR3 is CASRRPDSNQPQHF. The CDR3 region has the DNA TGTGCCAGCAGACGACCGGATAGCAATCAGCCCCAGCATTTT.

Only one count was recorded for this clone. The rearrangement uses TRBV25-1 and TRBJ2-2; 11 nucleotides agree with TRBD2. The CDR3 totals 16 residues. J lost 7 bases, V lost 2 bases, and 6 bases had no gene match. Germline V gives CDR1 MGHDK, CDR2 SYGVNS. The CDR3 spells CASSELLAGVSGELFF. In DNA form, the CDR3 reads TGTGCCAGCAGTGAACTACTAGCGGGAGTGAGCGGGGAGCTGTTTTTT.

CDR3 nucleotides: TGTGCCAGCAGTGACTCCGGGGACAGGGTGTCAGATACGCAGTATTTT. Translated: CASSDSGDRVSDTQYF. The chain has TRBV6-4 and TRBJ2-3; 9 positions match TRBD1. V lost 0 bases to trimming and J lost 4 bases; unmatched junction nucleotides: 5. This CDR3 spans 16 amino acids. Germline CDR1 reads MRHNA; CDR2 reads SNTAGT.

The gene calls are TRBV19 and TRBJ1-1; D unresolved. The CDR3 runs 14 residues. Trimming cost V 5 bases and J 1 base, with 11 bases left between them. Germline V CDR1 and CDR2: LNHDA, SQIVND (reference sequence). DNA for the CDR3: TGTGCCAGTAGTCCCAGAAATTGGAACACTGAAGCTTTCTTT. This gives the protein CASSPRNWNTEAFF.

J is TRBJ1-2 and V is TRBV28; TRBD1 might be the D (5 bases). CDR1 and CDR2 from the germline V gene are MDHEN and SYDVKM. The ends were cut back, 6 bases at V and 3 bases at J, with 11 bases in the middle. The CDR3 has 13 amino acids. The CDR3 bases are TGTGCCAGCAGAGAGGGGAGGGACTATGGCTACACCTTC. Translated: CASREGRDYGYTF.

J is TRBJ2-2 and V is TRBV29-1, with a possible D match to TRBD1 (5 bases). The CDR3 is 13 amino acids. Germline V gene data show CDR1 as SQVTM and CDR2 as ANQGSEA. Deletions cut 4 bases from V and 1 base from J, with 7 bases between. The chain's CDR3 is CSVVGVNTGELFF. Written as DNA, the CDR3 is TGCAGCGTTGTAGGGGTGAACACCGGGGAGCTGTTTTTT.

CDR3 protein: CASSLELAGGEQFF. CDR3 nucleotide sequence: TGCGCCAGCAGCTTGGAACTAGCGGGGGGTGAGCAGTTCTTC. This chain links TRBV5-1 with TRBJ2-1; 12 nucleotides align to TRBD2. The trim removed 0 bases at V and 9 bases at J, leaving 1 base unmatched. This CDR3 spans 14 amino acids. From germline, CDR1 is SGHRS and CDR2 YFSETQ.

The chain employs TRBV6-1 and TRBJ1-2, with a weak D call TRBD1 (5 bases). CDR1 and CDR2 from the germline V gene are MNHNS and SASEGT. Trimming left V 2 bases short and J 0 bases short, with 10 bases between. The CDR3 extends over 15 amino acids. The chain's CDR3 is CASSEMQGANYGYTF. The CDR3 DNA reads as TGTGCCAGCAGTGAAATGCAGGGAGCTAACTATGGCTACACCTTC.

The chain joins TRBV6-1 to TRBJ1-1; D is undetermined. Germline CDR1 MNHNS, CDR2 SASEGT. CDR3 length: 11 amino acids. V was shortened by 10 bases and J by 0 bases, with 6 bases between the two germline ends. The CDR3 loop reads CATWLNTEAFF. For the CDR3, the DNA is TGTGCCACTTGGTTGAACACTGAAGCTTTCTTT.

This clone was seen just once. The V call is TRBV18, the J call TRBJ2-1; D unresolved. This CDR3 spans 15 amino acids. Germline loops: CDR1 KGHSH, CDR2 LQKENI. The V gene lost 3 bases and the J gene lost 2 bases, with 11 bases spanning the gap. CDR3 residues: CASSPRLVPYNEQFF. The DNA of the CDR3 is TGTGCCAGCTCACCTAGGCTTGTCCCCTACAATGAGCAGTTCTTC.

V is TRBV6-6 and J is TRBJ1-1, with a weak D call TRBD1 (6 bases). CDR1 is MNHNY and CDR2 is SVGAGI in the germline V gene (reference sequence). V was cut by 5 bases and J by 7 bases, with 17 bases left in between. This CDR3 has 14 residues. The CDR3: CASSDLNREGEAFF. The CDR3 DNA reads TGTGCCAGCAGTGACCTTAACAGGGAGGGTGAAGCTTTCTTT.

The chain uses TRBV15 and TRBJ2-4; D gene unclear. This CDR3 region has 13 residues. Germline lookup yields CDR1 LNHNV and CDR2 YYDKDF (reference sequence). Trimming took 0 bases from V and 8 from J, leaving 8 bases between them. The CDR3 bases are TGTGCCACCAGCAGAGAAAAGGTTTACATTCAGTACTTC. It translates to CATSREKVYIQYF.

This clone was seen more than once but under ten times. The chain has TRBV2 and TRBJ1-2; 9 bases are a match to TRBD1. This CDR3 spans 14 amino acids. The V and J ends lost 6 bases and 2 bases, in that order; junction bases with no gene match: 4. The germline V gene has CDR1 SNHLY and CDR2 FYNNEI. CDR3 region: CASRPGQGNYGYTF. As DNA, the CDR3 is TGTGCCAGCAGGCCGGGACAGGGCAACTATGGCTACACCTTC.